A single sample is the source of the 24 T cell receptor beta chains below, sequenced in a study of Ad26.COV2.S vaccination and SARS-CoV-2 variants. Treatment meaning: approximately 18 received Ad26.COV2.S at low or high dose, single or two shots; roughly 5 received placebo; per-sample allocation not given. It was on day 63 after the first vaccine or placebo injection that samples were taken. TCRdb's copy holds only in-frame clones and misses some; the assay was immunoSEQ multiplex PCR. The table lists 350,000 to 450,000 clones, around 84% of them singletons. The sample here was peripheral blood, taken in a trial of Ad26.COV2.S vaccine versus placebo. The receptors derive from a person between 18 and 59 years old who received the Ad26.COV2.S COVID-19 vaccine or a placebo.

This clone has just a few counts. Here the CDR3 DNA reads TGTGCCACCCGTCCCACAGATTACGAGCAGTACTTC. Its protein is CATRPTDYEQYF. This chain links TRBV2 with TRBJ2-7; D remains unclear. Germline V gene lookup returns CDR1 SNHLY and CDR2 FYNNEI. V lost 10 bases and J lost 4, with 14 bases in between. CDR3 size: 12 residues.

The rearrangement links TRBV3-1 (or the pseudogene TRBV3-2) to TRBJ2-7; 8 nucleotides agree with TRBD2. Germline trimming cut 0 bases from V and 2 bases from J; bases unmatched to any gene: 9. This CDR3 has 17 amino acids. Germline V gene sequence: CDR1 LGHDT, CDR2 YNNKEL (reference sequence). Written as DNA, the CDR3 is TGTGCCAGCAGCCAAGATTTCCAGGGACTAGGGGCCTACGAGCAGTACTTC. It codes for CASSQDFQGLGAYEQYF.

The chain is built from TRBV4-1 and TRBJ1-1; 8 bases are a match to TRBD1. Germline CDR1 is MGHRA and CDR2 is YSYEKL. V shed 3 bases and J 5 bases; nucleotides not matched to a gene: 5. This CDR3 has 14 residues. CDR3: CASSQHRGETEAFF. The CDR3 DNA reads TGCGCCAGCAGCCAGCACAGGGGGGAAACTGAAGCTTTCTTT.

The DNA of the CDR3 is TGTGCCACCCCTGGGGGGACTAGCGGGAGGGCCCTCCCGTCACGCAATGAGCAGTTCTTC. Protein sequence: CATPGGTSGRALPSRNEQFF. The genes are TRBV24-1 and TRBJ2-1; 16 bases align to TRBD2. The CDR3 is 20 residues long. Losses at the gene ends were 9 bases for V and 6 bases for J; bases not matched to a gene: 19. CDR1 KGHDR and CDR2 SFDVKD come from the germline V gene.

J is TRBJ2-5 and V is TRBV7-6; D not certain. Germline V CDR1 and CDR2: SGHVS, FNYEAQ. This CDR3 contains 13 residues. V was cut by 5 bases and J by 5 bases, with 12 bases left in between. The CDR3 loop reads CASSISEVETQYF. The DNA for the CDR3 is TGTGCCAGCAGCATCTCCGAGGTGGAGACCCAGTACTTC.

The chain is built from TRBV7-9 and TRBJ2-7, with D maybe TRBD1 (5 bases). Germline V gene lookup returns CDR1 SEHNR and CDR2 FQNEAQ (reference sequence). This CDR3 has 13 residues. The germline V and J ends were trimmed by 5 bases and 3 bases, with 11 bases remaining between them. The DNA for the CDR3 is TGTGCCAGCAGCGCTAGGGGTGTCTACGAGCAGTACTTC. As protein: CASSARGVYEQYF.

The gene calls are TRBV7-8 and TRBJ1-4; D not certain. Germline CDR1 and CDR2: SGHVS and FQNEAQ. V was trimmed by 5 bases and J by 4 bases, leaving 11 bases between them. The CDR3 runs 14 residues. CDR3 protein: CASSRLTSNEKLFF. The CDR3, as DNA: TGTGCCAGCAGCCGTCTAACAAGTAATGAAAAACTGTTTTTT.

The chain recombines TRBV30 with TRBJ2-3; 10 bases agree with TRBD1. Germline trimming cut 5 bases from V and 2 bases from J; bases unmatched to any gene: 7. Germline CDR1 GTSNPN, CDR2 SVGIG (reference sequence). The CDR3 totals 15 residues. The CDR3 nucleotides are TGTGCCTGGGACAACGGACAGGGGGTCACAGATACGCAGTATTTT. Residues: CAWDNGQGVTDTQYF.

This clone was seen a few times. V is TRBV19 and J is TRBJ2-2; TRBD1 might be the D (6 bases). CDR1 LNHDA and CDR2 SQIVND come from the germline V gene (reference sequence). The CDR3 covers 14 residues. V shed 9 bases and J shed 4 bases, with 15 bases lying between them. The CDR3 DNA sequence: TGTGCCAGCCAAACAGGGAGTGGCACCGGGGAGCTGTTTTTT. The encoded protein is CASQTGSGTGELFF.

This clone came up many times. V usage is TRBV10-1 and J usage is TRBJ2-2, with D maybe TRBD2 (7 bases). V was clipped by 10 bases and J by 4 bases, with 22 bases between them. Germline loops: CDR1 WNHNN, CDR2 SYGVQD (reference sequence). CDR3 size: 16 residues. The CDR3 sequence is CATHRSGGPSTGELFF. CDR3 nucleotides: TGCGCCACTCATCGTTCGGGGGGCCCATCCACCGGGGAGCTGTTTTTT.

The chain uses TRBV24-1 and TRBJ1-4; D call uncertain. V was cut by 0 bases and J by 7 bases, with 11 bases left in between. The CDR3 is 15 amino acids. The germline CDR1 and CDR2 sequences are KGHDR and SFDVKD. CDR3 sequence: CATSDLGQEGEKLFF. The CDR3 nucleotides are TGTGCCACCAGTGATTTGGGGCAAGAAGGTGAAAAACTGTTTTTT.

The CDR3 sequence is CASSRAQGPQETQYF. The CDR3 bases are TGTGCCAGCAGCCGCGCACAGGGTCCCCAAGAGACCCAGTACTTC. The J gene is TRBJ2-5, the V gene TRBV7-9; D is perhaps TRBD1 (6 bases). Trimming removed 5 bases at V and 1 base at J, with 14 bases between. The CDR3 has 15 amino acids. The germline V gene has CDR1 SEHNR and CDR2 FQNEAQ (reference sequence).

The chain employs TRBV9 and TRBJ1-3, with TRBD1 identical over 7 bases. This CDR3 has 15 residues. From germline, CDR1 is SGDLS and CDR2 YYNGEE. The V and J ends lost 2 bases and 4 bases, in that order; junction bases with no gene match: 6. The CDR3 loop reads CASSVGTALGNTIYF. For the CDR3, the DNA is TGTGCCAGCAGCGTCGGGACAGCCCTCGGAAACACCATATATTTT. Together with reference TRBV9 and TRBJ1-3, the CDR3 gives the full variable domain: DSGVTQTPKHLITATGQRVTLRCSPRSGDLSVYWYQQSLDQGLQFLIQYYNGEERAKGNILERFSAQQFPDLHSELNLSSLELGDSALYFCASSVGTALGNTIYFGEGSWLTVV.

This chain links TRBV3-1 (or the pseudogene TRBV3-2) with TRBJ2-5; tentative D call: TRBD2 (6 bases). Trimming removed 4 bases at V and 9 bases at J, with 15 bases between. CDR1 is LGHDT, CDR2 YNNKEL, per germline (reference sequence). CDR3 length: 13 residues. CDR3 sequence: CASSLMAWGAQYF. The CDR3 DNA reads as TGTGCCAGCAGCCTCATGGCATGGGGGGCCCAGTACTTC.

The CDR3 sequence: CASSFGLAGGSYNEQFF. Written as DNA, the CDR3 is TGTGCCAGCAGCTTCGGACTAGCGGGAGGATCCTACAATGAGCAGTTCTTC. The rearrangement uses TRBV7-8 and TRBJ2-1, with TRBD2 matching over 14 bases. CDR1 is SGHVS, CDR2 FQNEAQ, per germline. After removal of 3 bases from V and 1 base from J, the junction contained 2 bases not matched to a gene. The CDR3 runs 17 residues. Combining the CDR3 with reference TRBV7-8 and TRBJ2-1 gives the whole variable domain GAGVSQSPRYKVAKRGQDVALRCDPISGHVSLFWYQQALGQGPEFLTYFQNEAQLDKSGLPSDRFFAERPEGSVSTLKIQRTQQEDSAVYLCASSFGLAGGSYNEQFFGPGTRLTVL.

The chain uses TRBV24-1 and TRBJ2-2, with 7 bases that match TRBD1. The J segment lost 0 bases and the V segment lost 4 bases, leaving 10 bases of the junction unmatched. The germline V gene has CDR1 KGHDR and CDR2 SFDVKD. The CDR3 length is 18 residues. The CDR3 region is CATSEGTDLFANTGELFF. The CDR3 DNA follows: TGTGCCACCAGTGAAGGGACAGATCTGTTCGCGAACACCGGGGAGCTGTTTTTT.

The chain is built from TRBV6-6 and TRBJ2-3; 8 bases map to TRBD1. Germline V gene data show CDR1 as MNHNY and CDR2 as SVGAGI (reference sequence). V lost 2 bases and J lost 6; bases outside the gene matches: 7. The CDR3 length is 15 residues. CDR3 bases: TGTGCCAGCAGTTACCCCGGACAGGGAACCGATACGCAGTATTTT. Translation gives CASSYPGQGTDTQYF.

This chain links TRBV7-2 with TRBJ2-1; D is tentatively TRBD1 or TRBD2 (5 bases each). CDR1 is SGHTA and CDR2 is FQGNSA in the germline V gene. The CDR3 has 11 residues. V was pared by 7 bases and J by 11 bases, with 12 bases between. This CDR3 reads CASNLGTQQFF. CDR3 in DNA: TGTGCCAGCAACCTCGGGACCCAGCAGTTCTTC. The complete variable domain, with remaining parts taken from reference TRBV7-2 and TRBJ2-1, reads GAGVSQSPSNKVTEKGKDVELRCDPISGHTALYWYRQSLGQGLEFLIYFQGNSAPDKSGLPSDRFSAERTGGSVSTLTIQRTQQEDSAVYLCASNLGTQQFFGPGTRLTVL.

The sample holds a few counts of this clone. The chain has TRBV19 and TRBJ1-5; D is perhaps TRBD1 (5 bases). Looked up from germline, CDR1 is LNHDA and CDR2 is SQIVND (reference sequence). The CDR3 loop spans 15 amino acids. V was cut by 6 bases and J by 4 bases, with 16 bases left in between. CDR3 residues: CASSEDSLNNQPQHF. The CDR3 DNA follows: TGTGCCAGTAGCGAAGACAGCCTAAATAATCAGCCCCAGCATTTT.

The chain joins TRBV2 to TRBJ1-4; D remains ambiguous. The CDR3 sequence is 13 residues long. V was trimmed by 6 bases and J by 5 bases, leaving 10 bases between them. In germline, CDR1 is SNHLY, CDR2 FYNNEI. CDR3 sequence: CASSAVTNEKLFF. CDR3 coding DNA: TGTGCCAGCAGCGCAGTGACCAATGAAAAACTGTTTTTT.

The chain carries TRBV6-2 or TRBV6-3 and TRBJ2-3; D not certain. Deletions cut 2 bases from V and 6 bases from J, with 6 bases between. Germline V gene data show CDR1 as MNHEY and CDR2 as SVGEGT. CDR3 length: 12 amino acids. This CDR3 reads CASSYRRDTQYF. The CDR3 region has the DNA TGTGCCAGCAGTTACAGGCGGGATACGCAGTATTTT.

The chain combines TRBV5-1 with TRBJ1-4, with D tentatively TRBD1 (6 bases). The V gene lost 1 base and the J gene lost 8 bases, with 15 bases spanning the gap. Per germline, CDR1 SGHRS and CDR2 YFSETQ. The CDR3 length is 15 residues. The CDR3 loop reads CASSLSGGSGEKLFF. CDR3 nucleotides: TGCGCCAGCAGCTTGTCGGGGGGCTCAGGGGAAAAACTGTTTTTT.

V usage is TRBV11-3 and J usage is TRBJ2-5; 9 nucleotides line up with TRBD1. The CDR3 consists of 13 residues. The V and J ends lost 6 bases and 5 bases, in that order; junction bases with no gene match: 4. Per the germline V gene, CDR1 is SGHNT and CDR2 is YENEEA. The CDR3 reads CASSGDRGETQYF. CDR3 DNA sequence: TGTGCCAGCAGTGGAGACAGGGGGGAGACCCAGTACTTC.

The sample holds one count of this clone. The J gene is TRBJ2-7, the V gene TRBV11-2, with D possibly being TRBD1 (6 bases). The CDR3 loop spans 16 amino acids. Germline-derived CDR1 and CDR2 are SGHAT and FQNNGV. Trimming removed 5 bases from V and 0 bases from J, with 17 bases in between. The CDR3 reads CASSPSPDRPSYEQYF. The CDR3 DNA is TGTGCCAGCAGCCCCTCCCCGGACAGACCCTCCTACGAGCAGTACTTC.